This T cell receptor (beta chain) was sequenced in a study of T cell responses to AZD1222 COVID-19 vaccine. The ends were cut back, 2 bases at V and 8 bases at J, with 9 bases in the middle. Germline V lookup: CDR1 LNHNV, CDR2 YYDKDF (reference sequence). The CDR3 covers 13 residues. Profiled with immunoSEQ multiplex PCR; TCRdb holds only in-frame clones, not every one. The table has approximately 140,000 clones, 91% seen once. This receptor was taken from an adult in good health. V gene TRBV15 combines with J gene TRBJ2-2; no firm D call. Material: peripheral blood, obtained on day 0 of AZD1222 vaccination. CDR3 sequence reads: CATSRKLGGELFF. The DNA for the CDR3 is TGTGCCACCAGCAGAAAGCTTGGGGGGGAGCTGTTTTTT. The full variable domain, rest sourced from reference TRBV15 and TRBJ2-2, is DAMVIQNPRYQVTQFGKPVTLSCSQTLNHNVMYWYQQKSSQAPKLLFHYYDKDFNNEADTPDNFQSRRPNTSFCFLDIRSPGLGDTAMYLCATSRKLGGELFFGEGSRLTVL.